A single TCR beta chain is shown here with its context. Study processing details: Amplification with reference gene primers provided the estimates of nucleated cell counts. Measured with immunoSEQ multiplex PCR; TCRdb has only the in-frame clones, and not every one. For V, J and clone size, that table is used; D and trimming come from the DNA. The sample includes about 140,000 clones, roughly three quarters of them seen just once. The sample originates from a study of blood T cell repertoires in COVID-19. Looking at the study overall: There were acute and convalescent COVID-19 samples, and they came from the United States, Italy and Spain. The cDNA or gDNA used as material had been derived from T cells, B-cell-depleted T cells, or PBMCs.

Trimming removed 6 bases from V and 4 bases from J; junction bases left unmatched: 7. The CDR3 runs 15 residues. The V gene's germline CDR1 is WNHNN and CDR2 SYGVQD (reference sequence). This sequence was found in a man aged 55-75 years with acute or convalescent COVID-19. The chain has TRBV10-1 and TRBJ2-1, with 9 bases identical to TRBD2. Sequenced input: peripheral blood. In DNA form, the CDR3 reads TGCGCCAGCAGCACCGGGACTAGCAGATACAATGAGCAGTTCTTC. It is translated as CASSTGTSRYNEQFF.